The 5 T cell receptor beta chains in this list originate from one sample, sequenced in a study of shared clonotypes between healthy human individuals. The repertoire was sequenced with immunoSEQ multiplex PCR; TCRdb's copy has only in-frame clones and lacks some. Of fewer than 1.8 million clones in the sample, 98% were seen once. Sequenced: naive CD4+ T cells sorted from blood. Stated subset: CD45RA+ positively selected. The receptors originated from a man aged 25 to 40 in good health.

This rearrangement joins TRBV12-5 to TRBJ2-3; 9 bases map to TRBD1. Trimming removed 6 bases from V and 6 bases from J; junction bases left unmatched: 7. The CDR3 is made up of 14 amino acids. The germline V gene encodes CDR1 LGHNT and CDR2 FRNRAP. The CDR3 nucleotides read TGTGCTAGTGGACCGGGACAGGGATGGGATACGCAGTATTTT. Amino acid sequence: CASGPGQGWDTQYF.

The genes are TRBV5-6 and TRBJ1-5; 9 bases line up with TRBD1. V dropped 2 bases and J dropped 0; count of bases not matched to a gene: 6. The germline V gene encodes CDR1 SGHDT and CDR2 YYEEEE. This CDR3 is 17 amino acids long. The CDR3 DNA is TGTGCCAGCAGCTTAATACAGGGGGCGCTTAGCAATCAGCCCCAGCATTTT. It encodes CASSLIQGALSNQPQHF.

The V call is TRBV4-3, the J call TRBJ1-2, with a weak D call TRBD1 (6 bases). Germline V lookup: CDR1 LGHNA, CDR2 YSLEER. The CDR3 consists of 16 residues. Deletions cut 0 bases from V and 4 bases from J, with 15 bases between. The CDR3 DNA follows: TGCGCCAGCAGCCAAGATAGGCAGGGGCGAGTCTATGGCTACACCTTC. The encoded protein is CASSQDRQGRVYGYTF.

J is TRBJ2-5 and V is TRBV28; 7 bases agree with TRBD1. The V gene end was trimmed by 6 bases and the J gene end by 2 bases; junction bases not matched to a gene: 6. The CDR3 covers 14 residues. Germline CDR1 MDHEN, CDR2 SYDVKM. As DNA, the CDR3 is TGTGCCAGCAGACATACAGGGGATCAAGAGACCCAGTACTTC. This sequence encodes CASRHTGDQETQYF. The complete variable domain, with remaining parts taken from reference TRBV28 and TRBJ2-5, reads DVKVTQSSRYLVKRTGEKVFLECVQDMDHENMFWYRQDPGLGLRLIYFSYDVKMKEKGDIPEGYSVSREKKERFSLILESASTNQTSMYLCASRHTGDQETQYFGPGTRLLVL.

For this clone: Additional DNA sequences in this sample encode the identical CDR3. The chain uses TRBV18 and TRBJ1-5, with TRBD1 as a possible D gene (6 bases). Per germline, CDR1 KGHSH and CDR2 LQKENI. Trimming removed 3 bases at V and 4 bases at J, with 7 bases between. The length of the CDR3 is 13 residues. The CDR3 sequence: CASSPGQNQPQHF. The CDR3 DNA is TGTGCCAGCTCACCCGGACAGAATCAGCCCCAGCATTTT.